Shown below are 20 T cell receptor beta chains from a single sample sequenced in a study of cytomegalovirus exposure and HLA in healthy donors. With 60 Vbeta and 13 Jbeta primers, the PCR was carried out. Only in-frame clones appear in the TCRdb table, and some are missing; sequencing was by immunoSEQ multiplex PCR. The data contain under 200,000 clones, 77% of them singletons. What was sequenced was PBMCs. All receptors derive from a woman in her thirties or forties in good health and CMV-seropositive.

The J gene is TRBJ2-5, the V gene TRBV5-1; 12 bases are shared with TRBD2. The DNA end favors TRBJ2-7, so the J call may be wrong. Germline lookup yields CDR1 SGHRS and CDR2 YFSETQ. The CDR3 is made up of 16 amino acids. CDR3 DNA: TGCGCCAGCAGCTTGGATCCTAGCGGGAGGGCCGGCGAGCAGTACTTC. It encodes CASSLDPSGRAGEQYF.

Concerning this clone: The sample holds other DNA sequences that translate to the same CDR3. This chain joins TRBV30 and TRBJ1-1; possible D gene TRBD1, 6 bases. Looked up from germline, CDR1 is GTSNPN and CDR2 is SVGIG (reference sequence). CDR3 length: 13 residues. V lost 2 bases, J lost 1 base, and 8 bases lay in between. In DNA, the CDR3 is TGTGCCTGGAGTCTGACAGGGAACACTGAAGCTTTCTTT. Amino acids: CAWSLTGNTEAFF.

A single count supports this clone. The CDR3 here is CASSAQGEDGYTF. DNA for the CDR3: TGTGCCAGCAGTGCCCAAGGGGAAGATGGCTACACCTTC. J is TRBJ1-2 and V is TRBV6-6; possibly TRBD1 for D (5 bases). CDR1 is MNHNY and CDR2 is SVGAGI in the germline V gene (reference sequence). CDR3 length equals 13 residues. The ends were cut back, 5 bases at V and 6 bases at J, with 13 bases in the middle.

The chain uses TRBV7-2 and TRBJ2-7; 11 bases map to TRBD1. V shed 1 base and J 6 bases; nucleotides not matched to a gene: 11. Germline V gene sequence: CDR1 SGHTA, CDR2 FQGNSA. There are 17 residues in the CDR3. CDR3 in DNA: TGTGCCAGCAGCTTAGGTCTACGGACAGGGGGCTTTTCCGAGCAGTACTTC. Amino acid sequence: CASSLGLRTGGFSEQYF. Looking up the rest from reference TRBV7-2 and TRBJ2-7 gives the full variable domain: GAGVSQSPSNKVTEKGKDVELRCDPISGHTALYWYRQSLGQGLEFLIYFQGNSAPDKSGLPSDRFSAERTGGSVSTLTIQRTQQEDSAVYLCASSLGLRTGGFSEQYFGPGTRLTVT.

This rearrangement joins TRBV2 to TRBJ2-1; TRBD1 aligns across 8 bases. CDR1 and CDR2 (germline): SNHLY, FYNNEI. CDR3 length: 19 amino acids. Trimming removed 1 base from V and 0 bases from J; junction bases left unmatched: 11. The CDR3 here is CASSEELQGVLSSYNEQFF. The CDR3 bases are TGTGCCAGCAGTGAAGAGTTACAGGGGGTACTAAGCTCCTACAATGAGCAGTTCTTC.

The chain couples TRBV5-4 to TRBJ1-2; 7 bases fit TRBD1. CDR3 size: 15 residues. Germline values: CDR1 SGHNT, CDR2 YYREEE (reference sequence). V was pared by 0 bases and J by 4 bases, with 6 bases of the junction left unmatched. The CDR3 protein is CASSLEGQGVYGYTF. For the CDR3, the DNA is TGTGCCAGCAGCTTGGAAGGGCAGGGGGTCTATGGCTACACCTTC.

This chain joins TRBV20-1 and TRBJ1-2; D gene ambiguous. V shed 5 bases and J shed 1 base, with 2 bases lying between them. The V gene's germline CDR1 is DFQATT and CDR2 SNEGSKA (reference sequence). CDR3 length: 10 residues. CDR3 loop: CSAYNYGYTF. CDR3 coding DNA: TGCAGTGCTTATAACTATGGCTACACCTTC.

The genes are TRBV7-2 and TRBJ2-7; D is unresolved. The CDR3 is made up of 14 amino acids. Looked up from germline, CDR1 is SGHTA and CDR2 is FQGNSA. V lost 3 bases and J lost 2, with 11 bases in between. CDR3 in amino acids: CASSFRGPPYEQYF. CDR3 nucleotides: TGTGCCAGCAGCTTTCGAGGCCCTCCCTACGAGCAGTACTTC.

The chain has TRBV2 and TRBJ1-1; no firm D call. Germline loops: CDR1 SNHLY, CDR2 FYNNEI. The length of the CDR3 is 12 residues. Trimming took off 6 bases at V and 11 bases at J, with 16 bases between the two ends. In DNA, the CDR3 is TGTGCCAGCAGGTTGGACCTGACGGGGGCTTTCTTT. Translation: CASRLDLTGAFF. The full variable domain, its missing parts supplied by reference TRBV2 and TRBJ1-1, is EPEVTQTPSHQVTQMGQEVILRCVPISNHLYFYWYRQILGQKVEFLVSFYNNEISEKSEIFDDQFSVERPDGSNFTLKIRSTKLEDSAMYFCASRLDLTGAFFGQGTRLTVV.

The rearrangement joins TRBV12-5 to TRBJ1-1; 10 nucleotides align to TRBD1. The CDR3 totals 15 residues. The trim removed 1 base at V and 5 bases at J, leaving 4 bases unmatched. Germline V gene data show CDR1 as LGHNT and CDR2 as FRNRAP. The CDR3 DNA follows: TGTGCTAGTGGTTTGGGACAGGGGGCGGTTACTGAAGCTTTCTTT. This translates into CASGLGQGAVTEAFF.

The chain has TRBV7-2 and TRBJ2-2; 8 nucleotides line up with TRBD2. The ends lost 5 bases at V and 2 bases at J; junction bases unmatched: 10. Germline CDR1 is SGHTA and CDR2 is FQGNSA. The CDR3 is 17 residues long. CDR3 region: CASSPKSGGANTGELFF. In nucleotides, the CDR3 is TGTGCCAGCAGCCCGAAAAGCGGGGGCGCAAACACCGGGGAGCTGTTTTTT.

V gene TRBV10-3 combines with J gene TRBJ2-1; a possible D gene is TRBD2 (5 bases). Per the germline V gene, CDR1 is ENHRY and CDR2 is SYGVKD. The V and J ends lost 5 bases and 0 bases respectively, with 14 bases between them. The CDR3 contains 16 residues. In DNA, the CDR3 is TGTGCCATCAGTACTGCAGAGGGCAGCTCCTACAATGAGCAGTTCTTC. It specifies CAISTAEGSSYNEQFF.

The V gene is TRBV27, the J gene TRBJ2-7; no firm D call. From germline, CDR1 is MNHEY and CDR2 SMNVEV (reference sequence). V lost 5 bases to trimming and J lost 2 bases, with 13 bases between them. This CDR3 has 14 amino acids. The CDR3 sequence is CASSALADPYEQYF. The CDR3 coding sequence is TGTGCCAGCAGTGCCCTCGCGGATCCCTACGAGCAGTACTTC.

The rearrangement uses TRBV10-3 and TRBJ2-3, with 8 bases matching TRBD2. The germline V gene encodes CDR1 ENHRY and CDR2 SYGVKD. CDR3 length: 16 amino acids. The junction had 13 bases not matched to a gene; V was cut back by 7 bases and J by 4 bases. The CDR3: CAIKGEKRGPADTQYF. The CDR3, as DNA: TGTGCCATCAAGGGGGAGAAGCGGGGGCCCGCAGATACGCAGTATTTT.

The V call is TRBV19, the J call TRBJ1-5; 8 nucleotides agree with TRBD1. Trimming at V came to 9 bases and at J to 2 bases, leaving 3 bases not matched to a gene. In germline, CDR1 is LNHDA, CDR2 SQIVND (reference sequence). This CDR3 is built from 13 residues. CDR3 in amino acids: CASQTGGNQPQHF. The CDR3 DNA reads as TGTGCCAGCCAGACAGGGGGCAATCAGCCCCAGCATTTT. The full variable domain, rest sourced from reference TRBV19 and TRBJ1-5, is DGGITQSPKYLFRKEGQNVTLSCEQNLNHDAMYWYRQDPGQGLRLIYYSQIVNDFQKGDIAEGYSVSREKKESFPLTVTSAQKNPTAFYLCASQTGGNQPQHFGDGTRLSIL.

The J gene is TRBJ1-3, the V gene TRBV7-8, with TRBD1 matching 8 bases. CDR1 and CDR2 from the germline V gene are SGHVS and FQNEAQ. The V and J ends lost 6 bases and 4 bases, in that order; junction bases with no gene match: 5. CDR3 length: 14 amino acids. DNA for the CDR3: TGTGCCAGCAGTAGACAGGGGTCAGGAAACACCATATATTTT. Amino acids: CASSRQGSGNTIYF.

The genes are TRBV7-2 and TRBJ2-7, with 9 bases lining up with TRBD2. Germline assignment: CDR1 SGHTA and CDR2 FQGNSA. J was trimmed by 3 bases and V by 5 bases; bases with no gene match: 8. CDR3 length: 15 amino acids. The CDR3 bases are TGTGCCAGCAGCAAGGGACTAGCTGAGAACTACGAGCAGTACTTC. This translates into CASSKGLAENYEQYF.

The chain recombines TRBV5-1 with TRBJ2-1, with a weak D call TRBD2 (6 bases). Germline V gene sequence: CDR1 SGHRS, CDR2 YFSETQ. The CDR3 is made up of 13 amino acids. V was shortened by 10 bases and J by 7 bases, with 18 bases between the two germline ends. CDR3 protein: CAGRAPGGNEQFF. As DNA, the CDR3 is TGCGCCGGGCGGGCCCCAGGAGGGAATGAGCAGTTCTTC.

The V gene is TRBV19, the J gene TRBJ2-1; weak D call: TRBD2 (6 bases). Germline CDR1 reads LNHDA; CDR2 reads SQIVND (reference sequence). The CDR3 covers 15 residues. V dropped 5 bases and J dropped 6 bases, with 17 bases sitting between them. The CDR3 DNA follows: TGTGCCAGTAGTCTGGAGCGGGTATCGGGCAATGAGCAGTTCTTC. This sequence encodes CASSLERVSGNEQFF. The full variable domain, rest sourced from reference TRBV19 and TRBJ2-1, is DGGITQSPKYLFRKEGQNVTLSCEQNLNHDAMYWYRQDPGQGLRLIYYSQIVNDFQKGDIAEGYSVSREKKESFPLTVTSAQKNPTAFYLCASSLERVSGNEQFFGPGTRLTVL.

This clone came up once. The chain employs TRBV28 and TRBJ2-2; 8 positions match TRBD1. This CDR3 spans 17 amino acids. The V segment lost 10 bases and the J segment 9 bases; nucleotides outside the gene matches: 22. CDR1 is MDHEN, CDR2 SYDVKM, per germline. The CDR3 sequence: CATLGNGAGGAFWELFF. CDR3 DNA: TGTGCCACCCTCGGGAACGGTGCAGGGGGCGCCTTCTGGGAGCTGTTTTTT.